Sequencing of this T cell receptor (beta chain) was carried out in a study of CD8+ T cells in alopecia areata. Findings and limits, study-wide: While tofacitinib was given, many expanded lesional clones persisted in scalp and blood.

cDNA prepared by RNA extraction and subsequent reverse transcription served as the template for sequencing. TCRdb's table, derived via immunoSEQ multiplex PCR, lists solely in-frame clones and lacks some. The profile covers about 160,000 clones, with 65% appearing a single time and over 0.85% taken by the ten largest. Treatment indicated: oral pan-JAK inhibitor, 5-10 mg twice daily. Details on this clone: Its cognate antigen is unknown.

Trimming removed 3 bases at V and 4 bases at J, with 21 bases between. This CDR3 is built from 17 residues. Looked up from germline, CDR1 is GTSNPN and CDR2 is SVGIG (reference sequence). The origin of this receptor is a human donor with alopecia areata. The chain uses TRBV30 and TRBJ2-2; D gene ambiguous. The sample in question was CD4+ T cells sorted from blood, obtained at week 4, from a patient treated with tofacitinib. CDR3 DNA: TGTGCCTGGAGCGCAACCGGGCCCCGGGTGGGCACCGGGGAGCTGTTTTTT. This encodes CAWSATGPRVGTGELFF.